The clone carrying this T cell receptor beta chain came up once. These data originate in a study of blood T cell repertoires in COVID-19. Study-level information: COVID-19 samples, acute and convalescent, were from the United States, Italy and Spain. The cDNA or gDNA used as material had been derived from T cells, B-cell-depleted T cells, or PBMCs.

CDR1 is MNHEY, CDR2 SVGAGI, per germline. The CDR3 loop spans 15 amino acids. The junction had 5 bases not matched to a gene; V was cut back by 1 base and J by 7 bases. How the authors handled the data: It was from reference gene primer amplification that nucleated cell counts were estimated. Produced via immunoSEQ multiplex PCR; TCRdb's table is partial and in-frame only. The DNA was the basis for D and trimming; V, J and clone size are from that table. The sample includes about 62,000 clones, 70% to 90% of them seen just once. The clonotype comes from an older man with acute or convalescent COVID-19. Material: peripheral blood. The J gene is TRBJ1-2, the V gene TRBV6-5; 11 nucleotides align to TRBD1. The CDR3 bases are TGTGCCAGCAGTTACTTAGGACAGGGGGCCTCTGGCTACACCTTC. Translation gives CASSYLGQGASGYTF.